These T cell receptor beta chains were read from a single sample in a study of PD-1 blockade in classical Hodgkin lymphoma. Data came from immunoSEQ multiplex PCR; TCRdb stores just in-frame clones and leaves some out. The data contain more than 40,000 clones, 88% of them singletons. The sample here was peripheral blood mononuclear cells (PBMCs), taken at baseline. These receptors were obtained from a human donor with classical Hodgkin lymphoma. CDR3s include the opening cysteine and the closing phenylalanine or tryptophan. D genes are given only for firm matches. Part of the rows lack a size; the others show once, few, many or a class for expanded clones.

v_call,j_call,clone_size,d_call,cdr3_nt,cdr3_aa
TRBV6-4,TRBJ2-3,NA,NA,TGTGCCAGCAGTGAGGGCAGGGCCCCCACAGATACGCAGTATTTT,CASSEGRAPTDTQYF
TRBV7-9,TRBJ1-2,NA,NA,TGTGCCAGCTCACCGGGTAACTATGGCTACACCTTC,CASSPGNYGYTF
TRBV5-1,TRBJ2-1,NA,TRBD1,TGCGCCAGCAGCTTGGCCGGCGGCTGGGACAGTTACAATGAGCAGTTCTTC,CASSLAGGWDSYNEQFF
TRBV29-1,TRBJ2-3,NA,TRBD1,TGCAGCGCTTGCTCCGGGACAGGGGGAACAGATACGCAGTATTTT,CSACSGTGGTDTQYF
TRBV7-8,TRBJ2-2,NA,NA,TGTGCCAGCAGCTTTTACGGGAGCAACACCGGGGAGCTGTTTTTT,CASSFYGSNTGELFF
TRBV19,TRBJ2-1,NA,TRBD2,TGTGCCAGTAGTATGTGGCTAGCGGGACCTAGCTCCTACAATGAGCAGTTCTTC,CASSMWLAGPSSYNEQFF
TRBV15,TRBJ2-7,NA,NA,TGTGCCACCAGCAGAGTAACGGCAGGGATCTACGAGCAGTACTTC,CATSRVTAGIYEQYF
TRBV14,TRBJ2-1,NA,TRBD2,TGTGCCAGCAGCGAGACGGGGGGGCCGGTCGATGAGCAGTTCTTC,CASSETGGPVDEQFF
TRBV27,TRBJ1-5,NA,NA,TGTGCCAGCAGTCTTCAGGGCCAGCCCCAGCATTTT,CASSLQGQPQHF
TRBV7-6,TRBJ1-3,NA,NA,TGTGCCAGCAGCTTAAACCCCTCTGGAAACACCATATATTTT,CASSLNPSGNTIYF
TRBV5-1,TRBJ1-1,NA,NA,TGCGCCAGTCAGAACACTGAAGCTTTCTTT,CASQNTEAFF
TRBV18,TRBJ2-7,NA,NA,TGTGCCAGCTCACCGCAAGAGTACTACGAGCAGTACTTC,CASSPQEYYEQYF
TRBV29-1,TRBJ2-1,few,TRBD1,TGCAGCGTCCCCCCGGGACAGGGCCACAATGAGCAGTTCTTC,CSVPPGQGHNEQFF
TRBV11-3,TRBJ2-3,NA,NA,TGTGCCAGCAGTTGGGCGCGCACAGATACGCAGTATTTT,CASSWARTDTQYF
TRBV11-2,TRBJ2-7,NA,TRBD1,TGTGCCAGCAGCCAAGGACAGGGCTTCTCCTACGAGCAGTACTTC,CASSQGQGFSYEQYF
TRBV19,TRBJ1-6,few,TRBD1,TGTGCCAGTAATCCAGGGGGCTATAATTCACCCCTCCACTTT,CASNPGGYNSPLHF
TRBV29-1,TRBJ2-1,NA,NA,TGCAGCGTTGACCCCCAGGGAGGTTCCTACAATGAGCAGTTCTTC,CSVDPQGGSYNEQFF
TRBV7-2,TRBJ2-5,NA,NA,TGTGCCAGCAGCCCCGCCGGGCCTCAAGAGACCCAGTACTTC,CASSPAGPQETQYF
TRBV10-3,TRBJ1-1,once,NA,TGTGCCACCCTCCGGGACGGGGGGGTTGGTACTGAAGCTTTCTTT,CATLRDGGVGTEAFF
TRBV28,TRBJ2-3,NA,TRBD2,TGTGCCAGCAGTTTCCCCCTGGGGCGCGGGGGATCGGAAAATACGCAGTATTTT,CASSFPLGRGGSENTQYF